The 18 T cell receptor beta chains below were found in one sample sequenced in a study of blood T cell repertoires in COVID-19. Here immunoSEQ multiplex PCR was the method, and the copy in TCRdb shows in-frame clones only, minus some. The sample lists about 100,000 clones, approximately 86% occurring once. Material: peripheral blood. Source of these receptors: a man between 50 and 59 years old with active or convalescent COVID-19.

This chain joins TRBV19 and TRBJ1-5; D may be TRBD1 (6 bases). Germline loops: CDR1 LNHDA, CDR2 SQIVND (reference sequence). This CDR3 has 14 amino acids. V lost 2 bases to trimming and J lost 6 bases, with 11 bases between them. The CDR3 protein is CASSIQGSGQPQHF. Written as DNA, the CDR3 is TGTGCCAGTAGTATACAGGGGAGTGGTCAGCCCCAGCATTTT.

The chain uses TRBV10-3 and TRBJ2-5; 7 nucleotides line up with TRBD2. This CDR3 is 15 amino acids long. Germline assignment: CDR1 ENHRY and CDR2 SYGVKD. The V segment lost 5 bases and the J segment 0 bases; nucleotides outside the gene matches: 6. The CDR3 here is CAISPTGGYQETQYF. CDR3 sequence (DNA): TGTGCCATCAGTCCAACCGGGGGGTACCAAGAGACCCAGTACTTC.

This sequence joins TRBV7-4 and TRBJ2-3; the match to TRBD1 covers 7 bases. The CDR3 sequence is 17 residues long. Unmatched junction bases numbered 14, after V lost 5 bases and J lost 3 bases. Germline values: CDR1 SGHVT, CDR2 SQSDAQ. Here the CDR3 DNA reads TGTGCCAGCAGCCCACAAAATCGCGCAGGGGGAACAGATACGCAGTATTTT. Amino acids: CASSPQNRAGGTDTQYF.

This clone was counted ten times or more. The rearrangement uses TRBV27 and TRBJ1-1, with no clear D. The germline V gene has CDR1 MNHEY and CDR2 SMNVEV (reference sequence). CDR3 length: 10 residues. Deletions cut 10 bases from V and 4 bases from J, with 7 bases between. CDR3 residues: CAIVCTEAFF. The CDR3 nucleotides are TGTGCCATCGTTTGCACTGAAGCTTTCTTT.

The DNA for the CDR3 is TGTGCCAGCAGTATAGGGACAGAAGCTTTCTTT. Translation gives CASSIGTEAFF. The V and J genes are TRBV12-3 or TRBV12-4 and TRBJ1-1; possibly TRBD1 for D (6 bases). The ends were cut back, 5 bases at V and 8 bases at J, with 9 bases in the middle. The CDR3 runs 11 residues.

The gene calls are TRBV18 and TRBJ2-7; 8 bases are shared with TRBD1. There are 15 residues in the CDR3. The trim removed 5 bases at V and 4 bases at J, leaving 10 bases unmatched. Germline CDR1 and CDR2: KGHSH and LQKENI. In DNA form, the CDR3 reads TGTGCCAGCTCAATCTATTCCGACAGGGGATACGAGCAGTACTTC. Translating it yields CASSIYSDRGYEQYF.

This chain links TRBV11-3 with TRBJ2-7; 11 nucleotides align to TRBD2. With 5 bases clipped from V and 2 bases from J, the junction kept 14 bases outside the gene matches. The germline CDR1 and CDR2 sequences are SGHNT and YENEEA. The CDR3 is 18 amino acids. This CDR3 is CASSQAPGGTSGAYEQYF. The CDR3 DNA sequence: TGTGCCAGCAGCCAAGCCCCGGGCGGGACTAGCGGTGCCTACGAGCAGTACTTC.

The CDR3 DNA reads TGTGCCTGGACCCAGGTGGGGGGGTACACTGAAGCTTTCTTT. Amino acids: CAWTQVGGYTEAFF. This chain joins TRBV30 and TRBJ1-1, with a possible D match to TRBD1 (5 bases). Between the trimmed V and J ends, which lost 4 bases and 3 bases, there was a span of 15 bases. The CDR3 extends over 14 amino acids. Germline loops: CDR1 GTSNPN, CDR2 SVGIG (reference sequence).

For the CDR3, the DNA is TGTGCCAGCAGCTCTGGACAGGGGAATGACGAGCAGTACTTC. This gives the protein CASSSGQGNDEQYF. V gene TRBV5-5 combines with J gene TRBJ2-7, with TRBD1 identical over 9 bases. V dropped 3 bases and J dropped 5; count of bases not matched to a gene: 6. Per germline, CDR1 SGHKS and CDR2 YYEKEE (reference sequence). The CDR3 runs 14 residues.

This clone appeared once. This chain connects TRBV5-1 to TRBJ2-1, with 15 bases aligning to TRBD2. V trimming: 2 bases; J trimming: 9 bases; junction bases outside the gene matches: 6. The CDR3 extends over 16 amino acids. The V gene's germline CDR1 is SGHRS and CDR2 YFSETQ. The CDR3 here is CASSFPRTSGGAEQFF. CDR3 bases: TGCGCCAGCAGCTTTCCTCGGACTAGCGGGGGGGCTGAGCAGTTCTTC.

The chain carries TRBV3-1 (or the pseudogene TRBV3-2) and TRBJ1-6; D not resolved. Germline V gene data show CDR1 as LGHDT and CDR2 as YNNKEL (reference sequence). V was shortened by 4 bases and J by 5 bases, with 3 bases between the two germline ends. The length of the CDR3 is 12 residues. Here the CDR3 reads CASSLNNSPLHF. The CDR3 DNA sequence: TGTGCCAGCAGCCTTAATAATTCACCCCTCCACTTT.

V and J are TRBV18 and TRBJ2-3; D not certain. Per germline, CDR1 KGHSH and CDR2 LQKENI. V was shortened by 0 bases and J by 0 bases, with 10 bases between the two germline ends. CDR3 length equals 16 residues. Here the CDR3 DNA reads TGTGCCAGCTCACCACCGGTCGGGTTTAGCACAGATACGCAGTATTTT. It yields the protein CASSPPVGFSTDTQYF. The full variable domain, rest sourced from reference TRBV18 and TRBJ2-3, is NAGVMQNPRHLVRRRGQEARLRCSPMKGHSHVYWYRQLPEEGLKFMVYLQKENIIDESGMPKERFSAEFPKEGPSILRIQQVVRGDSAAYFCASSPPVGFSTDTQYFGPGTRLTVL.

V is TRBV7-9 and J is TRBJ2-3; TRBD2 aligns across 8 bases. The CDR3 has 16 residues. Per germline, CDR1 SEHNR and CDR2 FQNEAQ (reference sequence). The trim removed 1 base at V and 0 bases at J, leaving 3 bases unmatched. The CDR3 nucleotides read TGTGCCAGCAGCTTAGGCCGACTAGCGAGCACAGATACGCAGTATTTT. This codes for CASSLGRLASTDTQYF.

V usage is TRBV2 and J usage is TRBJ2-5, with D perhaps matching TRBD2 (5 bases). Between the trimmed V and J ends, which lost 6 bases and 5 bases, there was a span of 16 bases. Germline CDR1 is SNHLY and CDR2 is FYNNEI. This CDR3 is built from 14 residues. CDR3 residues: CASRSELGQETQYF. The CDR3 nucleotides are TGTGCCAGCAGATCGGAACTAGGGCAGGAGACCCAGTACTTC.

This chain links TRBV6-6 with TRBJ1-2, with a weak D call TRBD1 (6 bases). Deletions cut 7 bases from V and 4 bases from J, with 13 bases between. This CDR3 comprises 13 residues. Germline values: CDR1 MNHNY, CDR2 SVGAGI (reference sequence). The CDR3: CASNPQGPYGYTF. The CDR3 region has the DNA TGTGCCAGCAACCCACAGGGCCCCTATGGCTACACCTTC.

This chain links TRBV6-5 with TRBJ2-7, with unresolved D. The CDR3 runs to 12 residues. V lost 6 bases, J lost 2 bases, and 8 bases lay in between. The germline CDR1 and CDR2 sequences are MNHEY and SVGAGI. CDR3 loop: CASRTPPYEQYF. The DNA for the CDR3 is TGTGCCAGCAGAACACCCCCCTACGAGCAGTACTTC.

J is TRBJ1-6 and V is TRBV3-1 (or the pseudogene TRBV3-2), with D unclear. Trimming removed 0 bases from V and 10 bases from J, with 10 bases in between. The CDR3 spans 14 residues. Germline V gene sequence: CDR1 LGHDT, CDR2 YNNKEL (reference sequence). In nucleotides, the CDR3 is TGTGCCAGCAGCCAAGAGGGGAGGATCTCACCCCTCCACTTT. Amino acid sequence: CASSQEGRISPLHF.

The V call is TRBV28, the J call TRBJ2-1, with D possibly matching TRBD1 (6 bases). Germline V gene sequence: CDR1 MDHEN, CDR2 SYDVKM. Between the trimmed V and J ends, which lost 5 bases and 6 bases, there was a span of 17 bases. This CDR3 is 15 amino acids long. The chain's CDR3 is CASSLQGLRLNEQFF. The CDR3 DNA is TGTGCCAGCAGTCTCCAGGGGCTAAGGCTCAATGAGCAGTTCTTC.